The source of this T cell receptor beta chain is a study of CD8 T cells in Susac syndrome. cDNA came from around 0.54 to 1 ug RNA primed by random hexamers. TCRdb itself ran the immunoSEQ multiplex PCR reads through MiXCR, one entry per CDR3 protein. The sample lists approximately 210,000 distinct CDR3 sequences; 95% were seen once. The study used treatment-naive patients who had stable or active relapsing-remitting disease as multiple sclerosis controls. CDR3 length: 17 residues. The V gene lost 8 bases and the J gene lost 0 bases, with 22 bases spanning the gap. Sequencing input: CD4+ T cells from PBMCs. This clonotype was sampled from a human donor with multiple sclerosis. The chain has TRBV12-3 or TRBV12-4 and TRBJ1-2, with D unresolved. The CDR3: CASHKKAPKKSNYGYTF. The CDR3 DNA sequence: TGTGCCAGCCATAAAAAGGCCCCCAAAAAGTCTAACTATGGCTACACCTTC.